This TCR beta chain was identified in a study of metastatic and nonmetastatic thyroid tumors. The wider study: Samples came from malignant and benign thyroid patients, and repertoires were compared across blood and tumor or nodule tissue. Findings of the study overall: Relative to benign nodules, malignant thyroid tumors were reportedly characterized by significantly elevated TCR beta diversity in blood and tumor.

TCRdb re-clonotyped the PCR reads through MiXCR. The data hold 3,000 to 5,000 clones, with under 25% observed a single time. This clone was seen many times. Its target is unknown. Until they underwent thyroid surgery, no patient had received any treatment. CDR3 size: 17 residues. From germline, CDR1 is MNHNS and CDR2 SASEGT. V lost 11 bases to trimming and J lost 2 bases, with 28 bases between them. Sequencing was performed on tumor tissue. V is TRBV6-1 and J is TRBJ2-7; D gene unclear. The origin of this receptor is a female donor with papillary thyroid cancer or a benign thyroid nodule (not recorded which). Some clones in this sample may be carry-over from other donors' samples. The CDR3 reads CAPVRAPPHLETYEQYF. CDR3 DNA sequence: TGTGCCCCCGTCCGGGCTCCACCCCACCTTGAGACCTACGAGCAGTACTTC.